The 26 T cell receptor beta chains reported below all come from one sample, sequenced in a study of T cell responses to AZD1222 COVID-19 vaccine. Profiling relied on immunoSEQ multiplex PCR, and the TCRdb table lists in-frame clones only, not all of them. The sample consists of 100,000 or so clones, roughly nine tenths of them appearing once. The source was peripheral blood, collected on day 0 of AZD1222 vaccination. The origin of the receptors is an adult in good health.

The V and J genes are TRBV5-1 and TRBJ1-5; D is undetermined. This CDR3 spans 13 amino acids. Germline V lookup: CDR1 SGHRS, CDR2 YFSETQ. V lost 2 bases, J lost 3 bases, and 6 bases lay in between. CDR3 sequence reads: CASSFGPNQPQHF. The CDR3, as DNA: TGCGCCAGCAGCTTCGGTCCCAATCAGCCCCAGCATTTT.

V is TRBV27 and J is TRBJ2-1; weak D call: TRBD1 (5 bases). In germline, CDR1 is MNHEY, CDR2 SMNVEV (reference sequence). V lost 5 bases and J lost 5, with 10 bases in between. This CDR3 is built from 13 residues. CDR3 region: CASSIGHNNEQFF. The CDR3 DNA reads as TGTGCCAGCAGTATAGGACACAACAATGAGCAGTTCTTC.

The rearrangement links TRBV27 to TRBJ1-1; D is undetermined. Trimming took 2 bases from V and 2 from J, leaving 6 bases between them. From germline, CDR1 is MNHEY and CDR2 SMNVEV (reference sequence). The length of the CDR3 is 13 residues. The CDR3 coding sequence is TGTGCCAGCAGTTTAGACACAAACACTGAAGCTTTCTTT. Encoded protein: CASSLDTNTEAFF.

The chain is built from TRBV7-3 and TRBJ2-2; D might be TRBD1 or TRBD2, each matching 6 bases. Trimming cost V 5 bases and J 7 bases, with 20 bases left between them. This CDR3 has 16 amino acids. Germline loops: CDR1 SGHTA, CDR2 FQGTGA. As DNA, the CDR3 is TGTGCCAGCAGCCCCCGAGGGGGAGGACGGGACGGGGAGCTGTTTTTT. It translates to CASSPRGGGRDGELFF.

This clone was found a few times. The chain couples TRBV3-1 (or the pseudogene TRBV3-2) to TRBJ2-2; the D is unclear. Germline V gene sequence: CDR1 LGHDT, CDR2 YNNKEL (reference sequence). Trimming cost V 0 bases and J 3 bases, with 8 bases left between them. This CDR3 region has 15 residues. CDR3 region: CASSQDGLYTGELFF. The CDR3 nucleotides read TGTGCCAGCAGCCAAGATGGGCTTTACACCGGGGAGCTGTTTTTT.

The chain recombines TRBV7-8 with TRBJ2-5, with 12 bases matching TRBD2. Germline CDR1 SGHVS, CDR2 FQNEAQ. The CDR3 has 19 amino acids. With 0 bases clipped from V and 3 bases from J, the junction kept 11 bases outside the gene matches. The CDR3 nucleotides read TGTGCCAGCAGCTTAGCGGCCGTAGTCAGACTAGCGGGGGAAGAGACCCAGTACTTC. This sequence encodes CASSLAAVVRLAGEETQYF.

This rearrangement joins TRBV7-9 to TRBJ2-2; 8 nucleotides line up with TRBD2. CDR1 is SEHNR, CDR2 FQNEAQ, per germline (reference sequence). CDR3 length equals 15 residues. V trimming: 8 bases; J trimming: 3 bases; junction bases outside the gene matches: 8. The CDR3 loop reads CASAWRGADTGELFF. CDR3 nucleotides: TGTGCCAGCGCCTGGCGGGGGGCCGACACCGGGGAGCTGTTTTTT.

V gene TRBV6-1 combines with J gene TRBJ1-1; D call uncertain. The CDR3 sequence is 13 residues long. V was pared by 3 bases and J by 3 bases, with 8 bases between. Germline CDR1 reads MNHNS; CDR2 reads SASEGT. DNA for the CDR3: TGTGCCAGCAGTGACAAGTGGCACACTGAAGCTTTCTTT. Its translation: CASSDKWHTEAFF.

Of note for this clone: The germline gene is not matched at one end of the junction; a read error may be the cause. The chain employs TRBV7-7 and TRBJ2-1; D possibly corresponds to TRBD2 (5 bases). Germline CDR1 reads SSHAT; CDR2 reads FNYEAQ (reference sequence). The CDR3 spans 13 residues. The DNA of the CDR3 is TGTGCTAGCAGCTTAGCCGGGGACAATGAGCAGTTCTTC. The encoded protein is CASSLAGDNEQFF.

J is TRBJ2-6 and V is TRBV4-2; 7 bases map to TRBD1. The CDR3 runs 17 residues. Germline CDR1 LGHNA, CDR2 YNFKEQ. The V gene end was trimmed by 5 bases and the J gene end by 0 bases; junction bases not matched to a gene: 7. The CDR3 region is CASSSGTVLSGANVLTF. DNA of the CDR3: TGTGCCAGCAGCTCCGGGACAGTACTCTCTGGGGCCAACGTCCTGACTTTC.

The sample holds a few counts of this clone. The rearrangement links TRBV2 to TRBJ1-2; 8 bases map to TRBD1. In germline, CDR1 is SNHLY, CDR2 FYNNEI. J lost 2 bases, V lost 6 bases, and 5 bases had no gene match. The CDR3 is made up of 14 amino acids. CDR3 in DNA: TGTGCCAGCAGGACAGGGGACGCGAACTATGGCTACACCTTC. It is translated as CASRTGDANYGYTF. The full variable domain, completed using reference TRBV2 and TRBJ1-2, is EPEVTQTPSHQVTQMGQEVILRCVPISNHLYFYWYRQILGQKVEFLVSFYNNEISEKSEIFDDQFSVERPDGSNFTLKIRSTKLEDSAMYFCASRTGDANYGYTFGSGTRLTVV.

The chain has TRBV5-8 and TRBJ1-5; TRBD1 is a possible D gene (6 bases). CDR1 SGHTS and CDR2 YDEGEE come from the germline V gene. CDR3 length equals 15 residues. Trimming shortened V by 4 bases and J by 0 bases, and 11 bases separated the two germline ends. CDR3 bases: TGTGCCAGCAGCCCGCAGGGACATAGCAATCAGCCCCAGCATTTT. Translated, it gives CASSPQGHSNQPQHF.

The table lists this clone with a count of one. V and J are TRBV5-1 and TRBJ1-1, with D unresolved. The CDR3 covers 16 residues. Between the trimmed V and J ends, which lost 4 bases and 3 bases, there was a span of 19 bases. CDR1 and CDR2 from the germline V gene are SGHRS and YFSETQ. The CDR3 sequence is CASSPRPPGRDTEAFF. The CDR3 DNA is TGCGCCAGCAGCCCACGCCCCCCAGGCCGCGACACTGAAGCTTTCTTT.

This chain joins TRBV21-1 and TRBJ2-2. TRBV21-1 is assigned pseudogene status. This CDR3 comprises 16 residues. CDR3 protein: CASSKLKGGGTGELFF. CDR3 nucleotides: TGTGCCAGCAGCAAGCTTAAGGGGGGCGGCACCGGGGAGCTGTTTTTT.

The CDR3 spells CAIEGRGGTDTQYF. In DNA form, the CDR3 reads TGTGCCATCGAAGGGCGGGGGGGTACAGATACGCAGTATTTT. The chain combines TRBV6-6 with TRBJ2-3; 9 positions agree with TRBD2. The ends lost 10 bases at V and 3 bases at J; junction bases unmatched: 8. CDR1 MNHNY and CDR2 SVGAGI come from the germline V gene (reference sequence). The CDR3 runs 14 residues.

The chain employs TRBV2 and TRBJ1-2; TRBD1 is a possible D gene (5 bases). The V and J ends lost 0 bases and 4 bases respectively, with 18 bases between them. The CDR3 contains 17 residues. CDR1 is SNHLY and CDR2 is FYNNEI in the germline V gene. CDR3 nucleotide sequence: TGTGCCAGCAGTGAAGCGCTTCGTCGGCAGGGAGTCTATGGCTACACCTTC. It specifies CASSEALRRQGVYGYTF.

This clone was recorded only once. The CDR3, as DNA: TGTGCCACCAGTGACAATAGACCCGGACAGGGGGGTGCAGATACGCAGTATTTT. It is translated as CATSDNRPGQGGADTQYF. The V call is TRBV24-1, the J call TRBJ2-3, with 10 positions matching TRBD1. Unmatched junction bases numbered 13, after V lost 4 bases and J lost 4 bases. Germline V lookup: CDR1 KGHDR, CDR2 SFDVKD. The CDR3 is made up of 18 amino acids.

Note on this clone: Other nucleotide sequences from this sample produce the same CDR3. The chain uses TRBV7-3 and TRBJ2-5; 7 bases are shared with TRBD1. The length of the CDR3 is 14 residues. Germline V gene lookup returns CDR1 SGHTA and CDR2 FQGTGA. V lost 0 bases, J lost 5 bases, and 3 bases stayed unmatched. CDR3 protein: CASSLTGGGETQYF. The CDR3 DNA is TGTGCCAGCAGCTTAACAGGGGGCGGTGAGACCCAGTACTTC. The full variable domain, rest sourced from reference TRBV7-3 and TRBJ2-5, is GAGVSQTPSNKVTEKGKYVELRCDPISGHTALYWYRQSLGQGPEFLIYFQGTGAADDSGLPNDRFFAVRPEGSVSTLKIQRTERGDSAVYLCASSLTGGGETQYFGPGTRLLVL.

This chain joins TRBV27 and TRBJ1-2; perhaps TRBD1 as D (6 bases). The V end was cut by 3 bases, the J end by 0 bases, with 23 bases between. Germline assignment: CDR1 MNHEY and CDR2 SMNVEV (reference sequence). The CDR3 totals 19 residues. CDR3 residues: CASSFSAAFTGTSNYGYTF. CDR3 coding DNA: TGTGCCAGCAGTTTCAGCGCGGCCTTCACAGGGACCTCTAACTATGGCTACACCTTC.

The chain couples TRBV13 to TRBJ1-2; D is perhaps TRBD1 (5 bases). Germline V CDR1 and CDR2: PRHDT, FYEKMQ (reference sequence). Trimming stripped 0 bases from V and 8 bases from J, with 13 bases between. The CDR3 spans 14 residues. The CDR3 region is CASSLGAGIEGYTF. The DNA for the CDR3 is TGTGCCAGCAGCTTAGGAGCAGGGATTGAGGGCTACACCTTC.

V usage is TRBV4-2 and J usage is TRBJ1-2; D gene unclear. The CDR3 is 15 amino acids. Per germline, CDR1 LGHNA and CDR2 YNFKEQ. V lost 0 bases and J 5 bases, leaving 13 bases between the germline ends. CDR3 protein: CASSQEGRTLYGYTF. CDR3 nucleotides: TGTGCCAGCAGCCAAGAGGGCAGGACCCTGTATGGCTACACCTTC.

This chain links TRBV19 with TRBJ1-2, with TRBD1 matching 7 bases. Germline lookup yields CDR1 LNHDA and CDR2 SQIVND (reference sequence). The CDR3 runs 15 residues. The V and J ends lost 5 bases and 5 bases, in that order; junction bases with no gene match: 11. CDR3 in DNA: TGTGCCAGTAGTGAACCGACAGGGTCCCTTTATGGCTACACCTTC. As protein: CASSEPTGSLYGYTF.

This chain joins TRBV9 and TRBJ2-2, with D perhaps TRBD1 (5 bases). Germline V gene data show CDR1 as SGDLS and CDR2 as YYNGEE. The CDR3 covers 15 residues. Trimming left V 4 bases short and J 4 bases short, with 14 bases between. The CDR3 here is CASSPGQGFTGELFF. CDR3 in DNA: TGTGCCAGCAGCCCAGGGCAGGGTTTCACCGGGGAGCTGTTTTTT. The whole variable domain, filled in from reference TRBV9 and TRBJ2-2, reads DSGVTQTPKHLITATGQRVTLRCSPRSGDLSVYWYQQSLDQGLQFLIQYYNGEERAKGNILERFSAQQFPDLHSELNLSSLELGDSALYFCASSPGQGFTGELFFGEGSRLTVL.

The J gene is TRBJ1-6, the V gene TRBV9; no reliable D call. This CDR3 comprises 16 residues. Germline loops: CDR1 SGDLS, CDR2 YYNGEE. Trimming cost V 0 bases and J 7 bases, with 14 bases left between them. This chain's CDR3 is CASSVGRGATNSPLHF. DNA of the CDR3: TGTGCCAGCAGCGTAGGACGGGGAGCCACAAATTCACCCCTCCACTTT.

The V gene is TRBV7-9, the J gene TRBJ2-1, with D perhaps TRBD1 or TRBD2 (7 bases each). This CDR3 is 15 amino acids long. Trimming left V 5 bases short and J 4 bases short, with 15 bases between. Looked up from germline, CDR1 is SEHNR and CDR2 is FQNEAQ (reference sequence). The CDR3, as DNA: TGTGCCAGCAGCCCCCGACAGGGAGGGTACAATGAGCAGTTCTTC. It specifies CASSPRQGGYNEQFF.

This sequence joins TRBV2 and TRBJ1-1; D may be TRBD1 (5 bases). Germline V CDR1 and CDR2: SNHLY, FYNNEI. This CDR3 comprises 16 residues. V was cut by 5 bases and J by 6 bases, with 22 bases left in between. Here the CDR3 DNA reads TGTGCCAGCAGTCCGACGACCAATTTCAGGGTGTCTGAAGCTTTCTTT. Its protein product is CASSPTTNFRVSEAFF.